This TCR beta chain was obtained from a study of T cells in Graves' hyperthyroidism and ophthalmopathy. On the study more broadly: Any treatment followed the collection of peripheral blood at initial diagnosis. Study-level points and caveats: The model's output predicted ophthalmopathy at a median of roughly 6.9 months prior to onset.

RNA transcripts served as the template for amplifying TCR beta CDR3 regions. HTBI primers were the set used in a first-round RT-PCR of the TCR CDR3. TCRdb ran MiXCR on the multiplex PCR reads and lists one entry per CDR3 protein. The sample has approximately 600,000 distinct CDR3 sequences, around 21% seen once. The cohort's ophthalmopathy patients, a group with duration under 3 months, had a Clinical Activity Score of at least 3 and a NOSPECS grade of at least 4. Diagnoses used clinical symptoms, serum thyroxine and TRAb, thyroid ultrasound and orbital computed tomography. Germline CDR1 and CDR2: SGHRS and YFSETQ. The CDR3 is 13 amino acids. V lost 4 bases and J lost 8, with 13 bases in between. This clonotype was seen many times. Its specificity is unknown.

The chain uses TRBV5-1 and TRBJ2-1; a weak D match, TRBD1 (6 bases). Source material: blood. The receptor was isolated from a man aged 25 to 45 with Graves' ophthalmopathy. The CDR3, as DNA: TGCGCCAGCAGCCGACTATCAGGGGATGAGCAGTTCTTC. Its translation: CASSRLSGDEQFF.